This TCR beta chain originates from a study of blood T cells in healthy people across ages. CDR1 and CDR2 (germline): SGHTA, FQGTGA. J was trimmed by 8 bases and V by 5 bases; bases with no gene match: 11. The length of the CDR3 is 15 residues. The donors, all healthy, were Caucasians living in Russia, aged 6 to 90. Every sample gave at least 5.5 micrograms of total RNA when it was extracted. With a J-beta primer mix and a sample-barcoded 5' primer, a second PCR ran about 7 to 12 cycles. Template switching added a 12-random-nucleotide identifier to every cDNA molecule. Via MiXCR, TCRdb re-called the 5' RACE reads, giving one row per CDR3 protein. The table has hundreds of thousands of distinct CDR3 sequences, less than 45% seen once.

Sequencing input: blood. The rearrangement uses TRBV7-3 and TRBJ2-1, with TRBD2 matching over 8 bases. The sequence came from a man of 80 years or more in good health. CDR3 sequence: CASSPTSGVKDEQFF. The CDR3 DNA is TGTGCCAGCAGCCCCACTAGCGGAGTCAAAGATGAGCAGTTCTTC.